The entry below gives a single T cell receptor (beta chain) sequence along with its context. The entry originates in a study of CD8 T cells in Susac syndrome. Random-hexamer reverse transcription was applied to about 0.45 to 1 ug RNA. Multiplex immunoSEQ PCR targeted 54 Vbeta and 13 Jbeta TCR beta segments. TCRdb reprocessed the immunoSEQ multiplex PCR reads with MiXCR, giving one entry per CDR3 protein. The sample holds 200,000 to 250,000 distinct CDR3 sequences, roughly 94% seen once. The T cells that were sequenced for TCR beta were CD8+ and CD4+ cells from blood. Germline V lookup: CDR1 KGHSH, CDR2 LQKENI. The CDR3 sequence is 16 residues long. V dropped 3 bases and J dropped 0; count of bases not matched to a gene: 5.

The chain recombines TRBV18 with TRBJ2-3; TRBD2 matches at 8 bases. The receptor's source is a human donor with multiple sclerosis. The specimen sequenced was CD4+ T cells from PBMCs. CDR3 region: CASSPRAGDSTDTQYF. CDR3 bases: TGTGCCAGCTCACCTCGAGCGGGGGACAGCACAGATACGCAGTATTTT. Drawing the rest from reference TRBV18 and TRBJ2-3, the complete variable domain is NAGVMQNPRHLVRRRGQEARLRCSPMKGHSHVYWYRQLPEEGLKFMVYLQKENIIDESGMPKERFSAEFPKEGPSILRIQQVVRGDSAAYFCASSPRAGDSTDTQYFGPGTRLTVL.